Listed below are T cell receptor beta chains from one sample, sequenced in a study of blood T cells in healthy people across ages. Each CDR3 protein gets one entry after TCRdb re-called the 5' RACE reads with MiXCR. The sample shows approximately 1.5 million distinct CDR3 sequences, about 45% of them seen only once. What was sequenced was blood. The receptors were sampled from a woman between 18 and 29 years old in good health. Both conserved end residues are part of each CDR3. Each record gives: J gene, clone size, V gene, D gene, CDR3 DNA, CDR3 protein. A D gene is named only where the DNA matches it firmly. Not all rows give a size; the values are once, few, many and, for expanded clones, a class.

>TRBJ2-1|NA|TRBV21-1|NA
TGTGCCAGCAGCAAAGACCCGGGACAGGGGAAGGACAATGAGCAGTTCTTC
CASSKDPGQGKDNEQFF
>TRBJ1-2|NA|TRBV27|TRBD1
TGTGCCACCAAGGGACAGGTTAACTATGGCTACACCTTC
CATKGQVNYGYTF
>TRBJ1-2|NA|TRBV11-2|NA
TGTGCCAGCAGCGTAGGTGGCCCGGGTGGCTACACCTTC
CASSVGGPGGYTF
>TRBJ2-1|few|TRBV5-1|TRBD1
TGCGCCAGCAGCGCATTCGCTCCGGGACAGGGCTACAATGAGCAGTTCTTC
CASSAFAPGQGYNEQFF
>TRBJ2-5|once|TRBV14|NA
TGTGCCAGCAGCCCCAACGGGTGGAGAGAGACCCAGTACTTC
CASSPNGWRETQYF
>TRBJ2-3|NA|TRBV10-3|NA
TGTGCCATCAGGGGGCCTAGCACAGATACGCAGTATTTT
CAIRGPSTDTQYF
>TRBJ2-7|NA|TRBV7-8|TRBD2
TGTGCCAGCAGCCTCCGACTAGCGGGAGCCTACTACGAGCAGTACTTC
CASSLRLAGAYYEQYF
>TRBJ2-7|NA|TRBV7-9|NA
TGTGCCAGCAGCTTAGGAACGGACTATCCCACCTACGAGCAGTACTTC
CASSLGTDYPTYEQYF
>TRBJ1-5|NA|TRBV27|NA
TGTGCCAGCAGTTTATACCCCAGTCAGCCCCAGCATTTT
CASSLYPSQPQHF
>TRBJ2-1|NA|TRBV6-5|NA
TGTGCCAGCAGATCCGAGGGCGGGATCTCCTACAATGAGCAGTTCTTC
CASRSEGGISYNEQFF
>TRBJ1-2|NA|TRBV7-2|NA
TGTGCCAGCAGCTCAGACACGACCAGAGCTAACTATGGCTACACCTTC
CASSSDTTRANYGYTF
>TRBJ2-5|NA|TRBV4-3|NA
TGCGCCAGCAGCGGAGACGGAAGTCTCTACAATGAGCAGTACTTC
CASSGDGSLYNEQYF
>TRBJ1-1|few|TRBV7-9|NA
TGTGCCAGCAGCGGAACCGGGACACCGAACACTGAAGCTTTCTTT
CASSGTGTPNTEAFF
>TRBJ2-7|NA|TRBV6-2/TRBV6-3|TRBD2
TGTGCCAGCACCCTAGCGGGAGGGGCCTACGAGCAGTACTTC
CASTLAGGAYEQYF
>TRBJ2-1|NA|TRBV29-1|NA
TGCGGCGTTGAGAGGCGGCTGTCCTACAATGAGCAGTTCTTC
CGVERRLSYNEQFF
>TRBJ2-5|few|TRBV7-2|NA
TGTGCCAGCAGTCGACCCGGTGTGGAGACCCAGTACTTC
CASSRPGVETQYF
>TRBJ2-1|NA|TRBV14|TRBD2
TGTGCCAGCAGCGCCAGCAGCGGGAAGGGCCATGAGCAGTTCTTC
CASSASSGKGHEQFF
>TRBJ2-7|NA|TRBV29-1|NA
TGCAGCGTTGAAAAGGGGCCCGAGCAGTACTTC
CSVEKGPEQYF
>TRBJ2-5|few|TRBV27|TRBD1
TGTGCCAGCAGTTTATACCCGGGACAGGGACAAGAGACCCAGTACTTC
CASSLYPGQGQETQYF
>TRBJ2-2|once|TRBV12-3/TRBV12-4|NA
TGTGCCGGCAGTTTTGCGAATCGATTAGGGGAGCTGTTTTTT
CAGSFANRLGELFF
>TRBJ2-5|NA|TRBV24-1|NA
TGTGCCACCGGTGATCGGGACGGAGCGCAAGAGACCCAGTACTTC
CATGDRDGAQETQYF
>TRBJ2-1|NA|TRBV20-1|NA
TGCAGTGCTAGAGATCGCTTGGTTGAGCAGTTCTTC
CSARDRLVEQFF
>TRBJ2-3|NA|TRBV27|NA
TGTGCCAGCAGAACCGGGTCTCTCGACACAGATACGCAGTATTTT
CASRTGSLDTDTQYF
>TRBJ2-1|NA|TRBV7-8|NA
TGTGCCAGCACCGGTTTCTCCTACAATGAGCAGTTCTTC
CASTGFSYNEQFF
>TRBJ2-5|few|TRBV6-5|NA
TGTGCCAGCAGTTACTCGTCCCATTCCAGGGAAAATTCAAGGACCCAGTACTTC
CASSYSSHSRENSRTQYF
>TRBJ2-1|few|TRBV27|TRBD2
TGTGCCAGCAGTTTGACTAGCGGCTACGAGCAGTTCTTC
CASSLTSGYEQFF
>TRBJ2-3|NA|TRBV4-3|NA
TGCGCCAGCAGCCAAGATCTGAGCGGGACAGTTATCACAGATACGCAGTATTTT
CASSQDLSGTVITDTQYF
>TRBJ2-5|NA|TRBV7-7|TRBD1
TGTGCTAGCAGCTCTACAGGGGGCTCGAAGACCCAGTACTTC
CASSSTGGSKTQYF
>TRBJ2-2|NA|TRBV4-1|TRBD1
TGCGCCAGCAGCCCTATGACAGGGAGCACCGGGGAGCTGTTTTTT
CASSPMTGSTGELFF
>TRBJ2-1|NA|TRBV6-2/TRBV6-3|TRBD2
TGTACCAGCAGTTCCACCGGGACTAGCGGGGGGGTACGGACCGAGCAGTTCTTC
CTSSSTGTSGGVRTEQFF
>TRBJ1-1|NA|TRBV7-3|TRBD1
TGTGCCAGCAGCGTAGGGGGCTCTGGCACTGAAGCTTTCTTT
CASSVGGSGTEAFF
>TRBJ2-2|NA|TRBV24-1|NA
TGTGCCACCGGACCCAGGGGACTCGGGGAGCTGTTTTTT
CATGPRGLGELFF